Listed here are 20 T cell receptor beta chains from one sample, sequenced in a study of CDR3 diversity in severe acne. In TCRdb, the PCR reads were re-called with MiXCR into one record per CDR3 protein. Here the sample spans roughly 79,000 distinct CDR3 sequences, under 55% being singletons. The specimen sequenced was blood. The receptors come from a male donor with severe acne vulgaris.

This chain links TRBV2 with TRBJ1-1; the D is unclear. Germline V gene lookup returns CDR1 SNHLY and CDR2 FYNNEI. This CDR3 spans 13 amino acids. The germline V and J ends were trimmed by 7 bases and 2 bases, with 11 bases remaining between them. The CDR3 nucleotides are TGTGCCAGCAAAGACCGAGGTAACACTGAAGCTTTCTTT. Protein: CASKDRGNTEAFF. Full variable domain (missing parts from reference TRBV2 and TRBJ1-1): EPEVTQTPSHQVTQMGQEVILRCVPISNHLYFYWYRQILGQKVEFLVSFYNNEISEKSEIFDDQFSVERPDGSNFTLKIRSTKLEDSAMYFCASKDRGNTEAFFGQGTRLTVV.

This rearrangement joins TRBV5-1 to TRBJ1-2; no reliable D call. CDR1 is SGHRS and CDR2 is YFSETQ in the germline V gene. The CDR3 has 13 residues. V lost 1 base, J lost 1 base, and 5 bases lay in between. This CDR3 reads CASSLSGNYGYTF. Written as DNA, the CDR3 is TGCGCCAGCAGCTTGTCGGGTAACTATGGCTACACCTTC.

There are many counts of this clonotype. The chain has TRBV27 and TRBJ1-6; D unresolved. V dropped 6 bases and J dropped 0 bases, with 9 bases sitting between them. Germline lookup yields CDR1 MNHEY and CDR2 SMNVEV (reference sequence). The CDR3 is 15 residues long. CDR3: CASRTIPSYNSPLHF. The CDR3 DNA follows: TGTGCCAGCAGAACTATACCCTCCTATAATTCACCCCTCCACTTT.

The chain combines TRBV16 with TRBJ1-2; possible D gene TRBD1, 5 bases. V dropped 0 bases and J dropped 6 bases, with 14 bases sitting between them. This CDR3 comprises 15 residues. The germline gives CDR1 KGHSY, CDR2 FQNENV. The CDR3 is CASSQSYGAGNGYTF. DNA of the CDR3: TGTGCCAGCAGCCAATCGTATGGGGCAGGAAATGGCTACACCTTC.

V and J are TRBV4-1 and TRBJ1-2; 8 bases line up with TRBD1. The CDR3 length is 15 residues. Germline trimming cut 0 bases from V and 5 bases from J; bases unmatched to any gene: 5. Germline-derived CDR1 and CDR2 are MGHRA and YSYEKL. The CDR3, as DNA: TGCGCCAGCAGCCAAGAAGATACAGGGGGATATGGCTACACCTTC. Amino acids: CASSQEDTGGYGYTF.

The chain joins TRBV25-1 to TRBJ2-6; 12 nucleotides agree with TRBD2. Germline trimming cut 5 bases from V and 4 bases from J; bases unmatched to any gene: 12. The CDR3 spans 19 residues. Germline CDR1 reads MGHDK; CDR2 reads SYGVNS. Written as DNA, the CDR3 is TGTGCCAGCAGTTCCATGAGGACTAGCGGGGCCACAGGGGCCAACGTCCTGACTTTC. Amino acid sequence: CASSSMRTSGATGANVLTF.

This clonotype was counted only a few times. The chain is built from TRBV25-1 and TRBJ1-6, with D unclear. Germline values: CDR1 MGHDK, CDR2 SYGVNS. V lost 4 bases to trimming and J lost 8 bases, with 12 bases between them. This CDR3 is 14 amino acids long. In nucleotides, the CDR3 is TGTGCCAGCAGTGTGGCGAGTGAGGATTCACCCCTCCACTTT. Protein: CASSVASEDSPLHF.

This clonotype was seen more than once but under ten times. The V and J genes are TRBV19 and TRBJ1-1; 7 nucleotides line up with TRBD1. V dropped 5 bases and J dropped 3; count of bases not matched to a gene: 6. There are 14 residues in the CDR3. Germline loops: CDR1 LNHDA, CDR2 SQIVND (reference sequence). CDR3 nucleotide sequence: TGTGCCAGTAGTGCGACAGGGAGGTACACTGAAGCTTTCTTT. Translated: CASSATGRYTEAFF.

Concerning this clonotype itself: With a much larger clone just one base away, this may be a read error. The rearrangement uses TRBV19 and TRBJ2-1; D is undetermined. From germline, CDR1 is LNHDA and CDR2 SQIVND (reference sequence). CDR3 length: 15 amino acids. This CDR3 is CTSSMVVSSYNEQFF. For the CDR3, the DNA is TGTACCAGTAGTATGGTAGTGTCCTCCTACAATGAGCAGTTCTTC.

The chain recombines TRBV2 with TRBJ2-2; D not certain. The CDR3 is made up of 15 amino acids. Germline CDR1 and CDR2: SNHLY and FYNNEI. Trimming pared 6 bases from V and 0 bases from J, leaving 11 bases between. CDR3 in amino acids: CASRLGSANTGELFF. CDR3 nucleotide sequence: TGTGCCAGCAGACTGGGAAGCGCGAACACCGGGGAGCTGTTTTTT.

This CDR3 is CASTTPTGGTAEQYF. The CDR3 nucleotides read TGTGCCAGCACAACCCCGACAGGGGGCACGGCCGAGCAGTACTTC. This chain connects TRBV2 to TRBJ2-7, with 10 nucleotides matching TRBD1. The CDR3 sequence is 15 residues long. Losses at the gene ends were 7 bases for V and 6 bases for J; bases not matched to a gene: 12. Germline loops: CDR1 SNHLY, CDR2 FYNNEI.

CDR3 nucleotide sequence: TGTGCCAGCAGTTTTCCGGGACCCATGAACACTGAAGCTTTCTTT. Translated, it gives CASSFPGPMNTEAFF. V is TRBV28 and J is TRBJ1-1; possibly TRBD1 for D (5 bases). The germline V gene has CDR1 MDHEN and CDR2 SYDVKM. CDR3 length: 15 residues. Trimming removed 3 bases at V and 0 bases at J, with 11 bases between.

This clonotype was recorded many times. The CDR3 nucleotides read TGTGCCAGCAGCGTAAATAGCGGGAGTAACTACGAGCAGTACTTC. This encodes CASSVNSGSNYEQYF. The chain joins TRBV11-2 to TRBJ2-7; 9 bases agree with TRBD2. The ends lost 5 bases at V and 3 bases at J; junction bases unmatched: 8. Germline values: CDR1 SGHAT, CDR2 FQNNGV. This CDR3 contains 15 residues.

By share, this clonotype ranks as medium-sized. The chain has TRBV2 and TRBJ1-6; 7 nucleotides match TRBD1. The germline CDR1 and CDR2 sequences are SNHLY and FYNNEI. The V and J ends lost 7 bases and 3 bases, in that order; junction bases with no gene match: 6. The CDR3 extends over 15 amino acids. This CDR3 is CASIDGDSYNSPLHF. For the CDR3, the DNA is TGTGCCAGCATCGATGGGGACAGCTATAATTCACCCCTCCACTTT.

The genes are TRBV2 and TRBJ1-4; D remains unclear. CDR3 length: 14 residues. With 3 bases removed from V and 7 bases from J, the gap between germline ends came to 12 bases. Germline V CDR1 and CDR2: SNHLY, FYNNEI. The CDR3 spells CASSDSRLLEKLFF. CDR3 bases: TGTGCCAGCAGTGACTCCCGCCTCCTTGAAAAACTGTTTTTT.

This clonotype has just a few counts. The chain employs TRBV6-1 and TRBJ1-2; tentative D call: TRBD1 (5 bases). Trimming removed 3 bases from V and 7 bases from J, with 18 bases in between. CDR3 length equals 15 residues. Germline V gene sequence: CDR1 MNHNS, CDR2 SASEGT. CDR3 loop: CASSDPGRDRPGYTF. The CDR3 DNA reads TGTGCCAGCAGTGACCCAGGACGGGACCGCCCTGGCTACACCTTC.

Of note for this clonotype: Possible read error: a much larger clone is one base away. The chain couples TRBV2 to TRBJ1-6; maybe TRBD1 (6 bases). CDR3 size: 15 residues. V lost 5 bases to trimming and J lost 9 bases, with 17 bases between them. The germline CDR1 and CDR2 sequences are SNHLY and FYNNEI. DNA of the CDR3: TGTGCCAGCAGTTTACGGGGACAACGGGGTTCACCCCTCCACTTT. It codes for CASSLRGQRGSPLHF.

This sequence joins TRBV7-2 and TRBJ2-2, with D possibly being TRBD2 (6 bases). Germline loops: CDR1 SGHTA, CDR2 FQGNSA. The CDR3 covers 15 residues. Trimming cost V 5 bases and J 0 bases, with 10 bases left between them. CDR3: CASSKLATNTGELFF. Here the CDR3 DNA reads TGTGCCAGCAGCAAACTAGCAACGAACACCGGGGAGCTGTTTTTT.

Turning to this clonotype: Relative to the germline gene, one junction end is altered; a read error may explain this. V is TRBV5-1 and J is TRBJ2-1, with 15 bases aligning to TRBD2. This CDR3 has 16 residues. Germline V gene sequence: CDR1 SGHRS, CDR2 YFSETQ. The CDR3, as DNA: TGTGCCAGCAGCTTCTACGGGGGACTAGCGGGAGGTGAGCAGTTCTTC. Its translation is CASSFYGGLAGGEQFF.

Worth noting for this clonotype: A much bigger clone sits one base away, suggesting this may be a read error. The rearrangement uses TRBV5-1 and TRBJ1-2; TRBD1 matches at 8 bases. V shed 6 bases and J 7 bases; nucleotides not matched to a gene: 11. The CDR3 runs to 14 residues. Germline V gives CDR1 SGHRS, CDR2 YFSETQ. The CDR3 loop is CASNRGAGGSGYTF. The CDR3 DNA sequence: TGCGCCAGCAATAGAGGGGCAGGGGGCTCTGGCTACACCTTC.